Below are 2 T cell receptor beta chains sequenced from a single sample in a study of blood T cell repertoires in COVID-19 (dated by TCRdb to between 2020 and 2021). Libraries were prepared through the immunoSEQ multiplex PCR assay. TCRdb retrieved this table from immuneACCESS and kept in-frame rearrangements only. Not all clones are present; in checked studies, unresolved V genes account for under half, and no reason is known for the remainder. This sample is represented by over 250,000 clones; 85% of them were singletons. Roughly 5% of the sample is in the top ten clones. The specimen was peripheral blood. Receptors were obtained from a man aged 50-59 years with active or convalescent COVID-19.

The genes are TRBV28 and TRBJ1-5; D not certain. CDR3 length: 12 residues. V lost 8 bases and J 4 bases, leaving 9 bases between the germline ends. Germline CDR1 is MDHEN and CDR2 is SYDVKM. The DNA for the CDR3 is TGTGCCAGCGCCTCGAGGAATCAGCCCCAGCATTTT. It translates to CASASRNQPQHF.

CDR3 residues: CASSLRQVGQTQYF. CDR3 in DNA: TGTGCCAGCAGCTTGAGACAGGTCGGGCAGACCCAGTACTTC. The chain is built from TRBV7-2 and TRBJ2-5; D is possibly TRBD1 (6 bases). The germline gives CDR1 SGHTA, CDR2 FQGNSA. V lost 3 bases and J lost 6, with 14 bases in between. The CDR3 runs to 14 residues.